This TCR beta chain was recorded in a study of blood T cell repertoires in COVID-19. Across the study: The samples span acute and convalescent COVID-19 from the United States, Italy and Spain.

Germline V CDR1 and CDR2: SGHNT, YENEEA. CDR3 size: 15 residues. The ends were cut back, 3 bases at V and 7 bases at J, with 16 bases in the middle. Original processing notes: How many nucleated cells were present was estimated from reference gene primer amplification. Profiled with immunoSEQ multiplex PCR; TCRdb holds only in-frame clones, not every one. The V and J calls and clone size are taken from that table; D and trimming were inferred from the DNA. In the table there are some 150,000 clones, approximately 80% of which are singletons. The chain carries TRBV11-3 and TRBJ2-1, with D maybe TRBD2 (7 bases). Specimen: peripheral blood. The source is a human donor with acute or convalescent COVID-19. The donor label of this sample is uncertain. The CDR3, as DNA: TGTGCCAGCAGCTTCCGGGGGGCGAGGGTAAATGAGCAGTTCTTC. It encodes CASSFRGARVNEQFF.